These 13 T cell receptor beta chains originate from one sample sequenced in a study of blood T cell repertoires in COVID-19 (TCRdb year 2020). The library was obtained by the immunoSEQ multiplex PCR assay. TCRdb carries this immuneACCESS record with in-frame sequences only. Its versions omit some clonotypes, under half of them owing to an unresolved V gene in the studies checked, with the rest unexplained. This sample is represented by tens of thousands of clones; 85% to 95% of them were singletons. The ten largest make up 3% to 3.5% of the sample. Sequencing used peripheral blood. The source of these receptors is a man over 45 with acute or convalescent COVID-19.

This clone has only one observation. The chain combines TRBV18 with TRBJ2-3; 10 bases line up with TRBD1. Germline assignment: CDR1 KGHSH and CDR2 LQKENI. V was pared by 1 base and J by 6 bases, with 10 bases of the junction left unmatched. There are 17 residues in the CDR3. Here the CDR3 reads CASSPRLGDRGGDTQYF. The CDR3 nucleotides read TGTGCCAGCTCACCACGGTTAGGGGACAGGGGAGGTGATACGCAGTATTTT.

The chain couples TRBV19 to TRBJ2-7, with 10 bases lining up with TRBD1. Germline V gene data show CDR1 as LNHDA and CDR2 as SQIVND (reference sequence). V gave up 2 bases and J gave up 1 base; unmatched junction bases: 2. The CDR3 sequence is 15 residues long. CDR3 protein: CASSIPGQGSYEQYF. CDR3 nucleotide sequence: TGTGCCAGTAGTATACCGGGACAGGGGTCCTACGAGCAGTACTTC.

The V call is TRBV6-2 or TRBV6-3, the J call TRBJ1-2, with 9 bases that match TRBD1. The CDR3 loop spans 15 amino acids. The V and J ends lost 5 bases and 9 bases, in that order; junction bases with no gene match: 13. Germline CDR1 and CDR2: MNHEY and SVGEGT. CDR3 sequence (DNA): TGTGCCAGCAGTGCGACTGGGACAGGGCAGAAAAGCTACACCTTC. The encoded protein is CASSATGTGQKSYTF.

This chain connects TRBV6-5 to TRBJ2-7; 7 nucleotides align to TRBD1. Trimming removed 10 bases from V and 1 base from J; junction bases left unmatched: 10. The CDR3 covers 14 residues. From germline, CDR1 is MNHEY and CDR2 SVGAGI. The CDR3 coding sequence is TGTGCCACGACCACCGGGACAGAGTCCTACGAGCAGTACTTC. Translated, it gives CATTTGTESYEQYF.

V usage is TRBV3-1 (or the pseudogene TRBV3-2) and J usage is TRBJ1-4; TRBD1 is a possible D gene (5 bases). CDR1 and CDR2 from the germline V gene are LGHDT and YNNKEL (reference sequence). V gave up 4 bases and J gave up 0 bases, with 9 bases separating them. The CDR3 length is 15 residues. The chain's CDR3 is CASSRGLSTNEKLFF. DNA of the CDR3: TGTGCCAGCAGCCGGGGCCTTTCAACTAATGAAAAACTGTTTTTT.

The V and J genes are TRBV6-5 and TRBJ2-4, with 8 bases that match TRBD2. The CDR3 is 14 residues long. V dropped 6 bases and J dropped 6; count of bases not matched to a gene: 7. Germline V CDR1 and CDR2: MNHEY, SVGAGI. The CDR3: CASRPGGAVNIQYF. The CDR3 nucleotides read TGTGCCAGCAGGCCCGGGGGGGCCGTAAACATTCAGTACTTC.

V gene TRBV19 combines with J gene TRBJ2-1, with TRBD2 matching over 12 bases. CDR3 length: 17 amino acids. CDR1 LNHDA and CDR2 SQIVND come from the germline V gene (reference sequence). Germline trimming cut 3 bases from V and 6 bases from J; bases unmatched to any gene: 9. The CDR3 bases are TGTGCCAGTAGTATCGCCGTATTGACTAGCGGGGGCAATGAGCAGTTCTTC. This codes for CASSIAVLTSGGNEQFF.

The chain combines TRBV28 with TRBJ2-2; D might be TRBD2 (5 bases). CDR3 length: 15 amino acids. Trimming shortened V by 4 bases and J by 5 bases, and 14 bases separated the two germline ends. Germline assignment: CDR1 MDHEN and CDR2 SYDVKM. CDR3 DNA: TGTGCCAGCAGTTCCACACGGACTGGGACCGGGGAGCTGTTTTTT. Its protein product is CASSSTRTGTGELFF.

This sequence joins TRBV2 and TRBJ1-1; 9 nucleotides align to TRBD1. The length of the CDR3 is 16 residues. V was clipped by 6 bases and J by 0 bases; unmatched bases: 8. Germline CDR1 is SNHLY and CDR2 is FYNNEI. The CDR3 here is CASRARGQGMNTEAFF. The DNA of the CDR3 is TGTGCCAGCAGGGCTCGAGGACAGGGGATGAACACTGAAGCTTTCTTT. The full variable domain, in which reference TRBV2 and TRBJ1-1 provide the parts outside the CDR3, is EPEVTQTPSHQVTQMGQEVILRCVPISNHLYFYWYRQILGQKVEFLVSFYNNEISEKSEIFDDQFSVERPDGSNFTLKIRSTKLEDSAMYFCASRARGQGMNTEAFFGQGTRLTVV.

The chain uses TRBV3-1 (or the pseudogene TRBV3-2) and TRBJ2-3; 9 bases are shared with TRBD2. The CDR3 runs 11 residues. V trimming: 6 bases; J trimming: 11 bases; junction bases outside the gene matches: 3. CDR1 is LGHDT and CDR2 is YNNKEL in the germline V gene (reference sequence). In DNA, the CDR3 is TGTGCCAGCAGTGATAGCGGGGGGCAGTATTTT. Its protein product is CASSDSGGQYF.

This clone was recorded a few times. V gene TRBV11-3 combines with J gene TRBJ2-5, with TRBD2 identical over 7 bases. This CDR3 region has 14 residues. Germline trimming cut 0 bases from V and 4 bases from J; bases unmatched to any gene: 2. Germline values: CDR1 SGHNT, CDR2 YENEEA. The CDR3 loop is CASSLEASGETQYF. As DNA, the CDR3 is TGTGCCAGCAGCTTAGAGGCTAGCGGAGAGACCCAGTACTTC.

The rearrangement uses TRBV7-2 and TRBJ1-5, with no clear D. Germline assignment: CDR1 SGHTA and CDR2 FQGNSA. Between the trimmed V and J ends, which lost 4 bases and 0 bases, there was a span of 10 bases. This CDR3 has 15 residues. This CDR3 reads CASSSPESSNQPQHF. The CDR3 DNA reads as TGTGCCAGCAGCTCCCCGGAGTCTAGCAATCAGCCCCAGCATTTT.

The chain couples TRBV4-1 to TRBJ1-2; 9 nucleotides agree with TRBD1. This CDR3 comprises 15 residues. The V gene end was trimmed by 4 bases and the J gene end by 3 bases; junction bases not matched to a gene: 6. Germline CDR1 is MGHRA and CDR2 is YSYEKL. CDR3 DNA sequence: TGCGCCAGCAGCCTATGGACAGGGGAGGACTATGGCTACACCTTC. Protein sequence: CASSLWTGEDYGYTF.